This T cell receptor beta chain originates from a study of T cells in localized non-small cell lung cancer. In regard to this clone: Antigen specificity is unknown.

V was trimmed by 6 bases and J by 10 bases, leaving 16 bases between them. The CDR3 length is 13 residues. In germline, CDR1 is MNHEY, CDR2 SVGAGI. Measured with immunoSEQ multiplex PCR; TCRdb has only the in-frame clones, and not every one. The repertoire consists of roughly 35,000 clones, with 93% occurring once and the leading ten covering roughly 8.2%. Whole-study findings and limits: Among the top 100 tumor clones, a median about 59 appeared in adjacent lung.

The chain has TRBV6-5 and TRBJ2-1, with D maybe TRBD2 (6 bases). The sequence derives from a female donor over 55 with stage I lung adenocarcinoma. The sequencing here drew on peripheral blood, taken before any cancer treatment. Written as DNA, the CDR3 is TGTGCCAGCAGCCATGACAAGCGGGCCGAGCAGTTCTTC. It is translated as CASSHDKRAEQFF.